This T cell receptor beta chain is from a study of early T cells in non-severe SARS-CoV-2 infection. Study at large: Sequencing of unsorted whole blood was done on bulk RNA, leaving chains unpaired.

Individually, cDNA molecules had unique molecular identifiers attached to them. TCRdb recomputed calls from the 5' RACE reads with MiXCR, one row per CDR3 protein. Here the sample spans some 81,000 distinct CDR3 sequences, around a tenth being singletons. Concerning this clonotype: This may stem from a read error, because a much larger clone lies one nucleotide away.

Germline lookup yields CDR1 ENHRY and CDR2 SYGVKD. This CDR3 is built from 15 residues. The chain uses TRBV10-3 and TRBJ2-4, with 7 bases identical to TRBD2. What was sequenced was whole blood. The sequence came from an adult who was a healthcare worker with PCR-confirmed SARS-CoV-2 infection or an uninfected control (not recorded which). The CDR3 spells CVISESGDAKNIQYF. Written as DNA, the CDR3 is TGTGTCATCAGTGAAAGCGGGGACGCCAAAAACATTCAGTACTTC.